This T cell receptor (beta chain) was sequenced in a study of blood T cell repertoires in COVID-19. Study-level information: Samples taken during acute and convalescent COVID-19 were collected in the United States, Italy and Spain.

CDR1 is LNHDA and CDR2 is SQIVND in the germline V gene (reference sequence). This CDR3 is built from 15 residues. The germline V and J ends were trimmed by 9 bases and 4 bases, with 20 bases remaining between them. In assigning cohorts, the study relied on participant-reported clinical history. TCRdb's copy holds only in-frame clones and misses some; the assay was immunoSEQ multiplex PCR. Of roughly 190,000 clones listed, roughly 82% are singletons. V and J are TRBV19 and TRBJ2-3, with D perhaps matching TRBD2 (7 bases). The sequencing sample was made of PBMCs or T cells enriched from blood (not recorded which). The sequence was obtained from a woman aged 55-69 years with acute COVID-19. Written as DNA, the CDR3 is TGTGCCAGCGCGGGGGCTAGCGATTTAGCAGATACGCAGTATTTT. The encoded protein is CASAGASDLADTQYF.